This T cell receptor (beta chain) was profiled in a study of beta chain features in type 1 diabetes. Broader study findings: TCRB CDR3s from Type 1 diabetes patients were moderately but significantly shorter in all four CD4+ subsets.

A few counts support this clone. Its antigen is currently unknown. This CDR3 is 17 amino acids long. Germline V gene lookup returns CDR1 MNHEY and CDR2 SMNVEV (reference sequence). Trimming at V came to 5 bases and at J to 4 bases, leaving 14 bases not matched to a gene. Blood was collected once per donor into heparin, averaging about 0.12 L. Sequenced material consisted of expressed TCRB transcripts (all of the isolated RNA was reverse transcribed). TCRdb's copy holds only in-frame clones and misses some; the assay was immunoSEQ multiplex PCR. The table records a few hundred thousand clones, about 10% of them present only once.

The sequencing sample was made of central memory CD4+ T cells from blood. The chain combines TRBV27 with TRBJ1-2; TRBD1 matches 9 bases. The clonotype comes from a young man with type 1 diabetes. CDR3 nucleotides: TGTGCCAGCAGTCCCCGGGACAGGGAACTACTAGGCTATGGCTACACCTTC. Amino acids: CASSPRDRELLGYGYTF.